The 32 T cell receptor beta chains listed next were all sequenced from one sample in a study of T cells in Graves' hyperthyroidism and ophthalmopathy. The investigators amplified TCR beta CDR3 regions from RNA transcripts. With the HTBI primer set, the TCR CDR3 went through a first round of RT-PCR. TCRdb ran MiXCR on the multiplex PCR reads and lists one entry per CDR3 protein. The table shows 550,000 to 850,000 distinct CDR3 sequences, with about 19% occurring only once. Source material: blood. All receptors come from a woman aged 45-65 years with Graves' hyperthyroidism that later progressed to Graves' ophthalmopathy.

This clonotype has more than one count but fewer than ten. The gene calls are TRBV20-1 and TRBJ2-6; D gene ambiguous. Germline V gene sequence: CDR1 DFQATT, CDR2 SNEGSKA (reference sequence). The CDR3 is 13 amino acids. V was cut by 5 bases and J by 0 bases, with 5 bases left in between. For the CDR3, the DNA is TGCAGTGCTCCCCACTCTGGGGCCAACGTCCTGACTTTC. Translating it yields CSAPHSGANVLTF.

This clonotype was observed a few times. The chain recombines TRBV13 with TRBJ1-3; no firm D call. The germline V and J ends were trimmed by 5 bases and 2 bases, with 13 bases remaining between them. Germline CDR1 PRHDT, CDR2 FYEKMQ (reference sequence). There are 15 residues in the CDR3. In nucleotides, the CDR3 is TGTGCCAGCAGCCTTACTTCTGGGCCTGGAAACACCATATATTTT. This translates into CASSLTSGPGNTIYF.

The rearrangement uses TRBV5-6 and TRBJ2-7, with 9 nucleotides matching TRBD1. Trimming took 4 bases from V and 2 from J; bases not matched to a gene: 10. This CDR3 has 16 residues. Germline V CDR1 and CDR2: SGHDT, YYEEEE. In nucleotides, the CDR3 is TGTGCCAGCAGCACCTTCGGGACAGGGAAAACCTACGAGCAGTACTTC. Translating it yields CASSTFGTGKTYEQYF.

This clonotype was observed a handful of times. This chain uses TRBV19 with TRBJ2-7, with unresolved D. Trimming removed 6 bases from V and 0 bases from J, with 15 bases in between. Per germline, CDR1 LNHDA and CDR2 SQIVND (reference sequence). The CDR3 is 15 residues long. The CDR3 DNA follows: TGTGCCAGTAGCCCGGACGCCGCCGGCTCCTACGAGCAGTACTTC. Residues: CASSPDAAGSYEQYF.

About this clonotype: A junction boundary mismatches the germline segment, possibly from a read error. The rearrangement uses TRBV7-8 and TRBJ1-2; 7 nucleotides align to TRBD1. The CDR3 totals 14 residues. The germline V gene has CDR1 SGHVS and CDR2 FQNEAQ. The chain's CDR3 is CASSSLDRSYGCTF. The CDR3 DNA sequence: TGTGCCAGCAGCTCCCTGGACAGGTCGTATGGCTGCACCTTC. Combining the CDR3 with reference TRBV7-8 and TRBJ1-2 gives the whole variable domain GAGVSQSPRYKVAKRGQDVALRCDPISGHVSLFWYQQALGQGPEFLTYFQNEAQLDKSGLPSDRFFAERPEGSVSTLKIQRTQQEDSAVYLCASSSLDRSYGCTFGSGTRLTVV.

This clonotype has a handful of counts. The V call is TRBV3-1, the J call TRBJ1-3; maybe TRBD1 (5 bases). CDR1 is LGHDT and CDR2 is YNNKEL in the germline V gene (reference sequence). The CDR3 sequence is 13 residues long. The V gene lost 1 base and the J gene lost 5 bases, with 6 bases spanning the gap. For the CDR3, the DNA is TGTGCCAGCAGCCAAGGACAGCGAAACACCATATATTTT. Translation: CASSQGQRNTIYF.

V gene TRBV5-1 combines with J gene TRBJ1-4; 10 bases are a match to TRBD1. The CDR3 spans 15 residues. With 3 bases clipped from V and 7 bases from J, the junction kept 6 bases outside the gene matches. CDR1 SGHRS and CDR2 YFSETQ come from the germline V gene. The CDR3 bases are TGCGCCAGCAGCTATCCGGGACAGGGGTTTGAAAAACTGTTTTTT. It yields the protein CASSYPGQGFEKLFF.

This clonotype has at least ten counts. The chain recombines TRBV20-1 with TRBJ2-7; 12 positions agree with TRBD2. Germline V CDR1 and CDR2: DFQATT, SNEGSKA (reference sequence). The CDR3 length is 14 residues. With 6 bases clipped from V and 2 bases from J, the junction kept 5 bases outside the gene matches. The CDR3, as DNA: TGCAGTGCGGAACTAGCGGGGGGCGCCTACGAGCAGTACTTC. Protein product: CSAELAGGAYEQYF.

J is TRBJ2-3 and V is TRBV6-1, with 11 nucleotides matching TRBD2. CDR3 size: 14 residues. J gave up 3 bases and V 7 bases, and 3 bases lay outside the gene matches. Germline V gene sequence: CDR1 MNHNS, CDR2 SASEGT. This chain's CDR3 is CASTSGRMTDTQYF. The CDR3 DNA reads as TGTGCCAGCACTAGCGGGAGGATGACAGATACGCAGTATTTT.

This clonotype came up many times. The rearrangement uses TRBV2 and TRBJ1-5; D may be TRBD1 (5 bases). The germline CDR1 and CDR2 sequences are SNHLY and FYNNEI. The CDR3 loop spans 15 amino acids. The V end lost 4 bases, the J end lost 5 bases, and 15 bases lay between the germline ends. Here the CDR3 DNA reads TGTGCCAGCAGTGGACCTCAGGGAGGGGATCAGCCCCAGCATTTT. Protein sequence: CASSGPQGGDQPQHF.

This clonotype was observed at least ten times. The V gene is TRBV2, the J gene TRBJ2-7, with D unclear. The V gene's germline CDR1 is SNHLY and CDR2 FYNNEI. The CDR3 covers 11 residues. The germline V and J ends were trimmed by 7 bases and 1 base, with 5 bases remaining between them. The CDR3 nucleotides are TGTGCCAGCACCGTTTCCTACGAGCAGTACTTC. Protein: CASTVSYEQYF. Full variable domain (remainder filled in from reference TRBV2 and TRBJ2-7): EPEVTQTPSHQVTQMGQEVILRCVPISNHLYFYWYRQILGQKVEFLVSFYNNEISEKSEIFDDQFSVERPDGSNFTLKIRSTKLEDSAMYFCASTVSYEQYFGPGTRLTVT.

This clonotype was recorded at least ten times. The chain carries TRBV5-8 and TRBJ2-5; no reliable D call. This CDR3 has 12 amino acids. The V end lost 3 bases, the J end lost 2 bases, and 5 bases lay between the germline ends. The V gene's germline CDR1 is SGHTS and CDR2 YDEGEE. The CDR3 DNA is TGTGCCAGCAGCTCCACTCAAGAGACCCAGTACTTC. Translated, it gives CASSSTQETQYF.

This clonotype appeared a few times. J is TRBJ2-3 and V is TRBV9, with TRBD2 matching over 9 bases. In germline, CDR1 is SGDLS, CDR2 YYNGEE. Germline trimming cut 0 bases from V and 4 bases from J; bases unmatched to any gene: 3. The CDR3 runs 15 residues. The CDR3 sequence is CASSVVGLASDTQYF. In DNA form, the CDR3 reads TGTGCCAGCAGCGTAGTAGGACTAGCGTCAGATACGCAGTATTTT. The variable domain in full, completed from reference TRBV9 and TRBJ2-3, reads DSGVTQTPKHLITATGQRVTLRCSPRSGDLSVYWYQQSLDQGLQFLIQYYNGEERAKGNILERFSAQQFPDLHSELNLSSLELGDSALYFCASSVVGLASDTQYFGPGTRLTVL.

This clonotype has at least ten counts. V usage is TRBV12-3 or TRBV12-4 and J usage is TRBJ2-2; D is uncertain. The CDR3 covers 12 residues. Trimming took 4 bases from V and 0 from J, leaving 0 bases between them. The CDR3 here is CASSSNTGELFF. The CDR3 DNA is TGTGCCAGCAGTTCGAACACCGGGGAGCTGTTTTTT.

This clonotype was seen ten or more times. CDR3 sequence: CASNENSNQPQHF. The CDR3 coding sequence is TGTGCCAGCAATGAGAACAGCAATCAGCCCCAGCATTTT. The chain employs TRBV2 and TRBJ1-5; no clear D. V lost 7 bases and J 1 base, leaving 8 bases between the germline ends. Germline V gene data show CDR1 as SNHLY and CDR2 as FYNNEI. The CDR3 length is 13 residues.

Notes on this clonotype: A read error is possible here, since a much larger clone lies one base away. The chain is built from TRBV10-3 and TRBJ2-5, with 9 bases identical to TRBD1. The germline V gene encodes CDR1 ENHRY and CDR2 SYGVKD. This CDR3 spans 13 amino acids. CDR3 DNA: TGTGCCAACAGTGAGGGACAGGGAGAGACCCAGTACTTC. It encodes CANSEGQGETQYF.

Ten or more counts support this clonotype. This CDR3 reads CASSFVAGAPYNEQFF. The DNA for the CDR3 is TGCGCCAGCAGTTTCGTGGCCGGGGCCCCTTACAATGAGCAGTTCTTC. V and J are TRBV5-1 and TRBJ2-1, with D possibly being TRBD1 or TRBD2 (5 bases each). The CDR3 runs to 16 residues. Trimming cost V 5 bases and J 4 bases, with 19 bases left between them. Germline V gives CDR1 SGHRS, CDR2 YFSETQ.

The chain recombines TRBV18 with TRBJ2-3; 7 bases align to TRBD2. The germline CDR1 and CDR2 sequences are KGHSH and LQKENI. CDR3 length equals 16 residues. V lost 2 bases, J lost 1 base, and 6 bases stayed unmatched. Here the CDR3 reads CASSPGVGRGTDTQYF. The CDR3, as DNA: TGTGCCAGCTCACCAGGAGTTGGGAGGGGCACAGATACGCAGTATTTT.

This clonotype was observed at least ten times. V gene TRBV12-3 or TRBV12-4 combines with J gene TRBJ1-1, with 10 nucleotides matching TRBD1. The V segment lost 4 bases and the J segment 1 base; nucleotides outside the gene matches: 0. This CDR3 comprises 14 residues. The CDR3 DNA reads as TGTGCCAGCAGTTGGGACAGGGGGAACACTGAAGCTTTCTTT. Encoded protein: CASSWDRGNTEAFF.

The chain carries TRBV5-6 and TRBJ1-2; 8 bases map to TRBD1. V lost 2 bases, J lost 12 bases, and 6 bases stayed unmatched. The CDR3 length is 12 residues. Germline V CDR1 and CDR2: SGHDT, YYEEEE. CDR3 sequence reads: CASSFRGLTDTF. The DNA for the CDR3 is TGTGCCAGCAGCTTCAGGGGGCTAACGGACACCTTC.

The CDR3: CSVDRAGQGSNEQFF. The CDR3 DNA follows: TGCAGCGTTGATAGGGCGGGACAGGGCTCCAATGAGCAGTTCTTC. The J gene is TRBJ2-1, the V gene TRBV29-1, with 9 bases fitting TRBD1. V shed 3 bases, J shed 6 bases, and the junction held 9 bases outside the gene matches. The CDR3 consists of 15 residues. Germline CDR1 SQVTM, CDR2 ANQGSEA.

The chain couples TRBV12-3 or TRBV12-4 to TRBJ1-2; D is unclear. V was clipped by 5 bases and J by 3 bases, with 16 bases between them. This CDR3 spans 15 amino acids. The CDR3 reads CASSVDGSEDYGYTF. The DNA for the CDR3 is TGTGCCAGCAGTGTGGACGGGAGCGAGGACTATGGCTACACCTTC.

Points on this clonotype: Germline is not matched at one junction end, which may reflect a read error. The chain uses TRBV5-1 and TRBJ2-3; D ambiguous. Germline V gene lookup returns CDR1 SGHRS and CDR2 YFSETQ. The CDR3 has 14 amino acids. CDR3 protein: CASSLPQGTDTQFF. CDR3 DNA: TGCGCCAGCAGCTTGCCCCAAGGCACAGATACGCAGTTTTTT.

In this sample, this clonotype turned up many times. The CDR3 sequence is CASSLGQTSGEKLFF. The DNA for the CDR3 is TGTGCCAGCAGCCTCGGCCAGACCAGTGGAGAAAAACTGTTTTTT. The V call is TRBV3-1, the J call TRBJ1-4; D is uncertain. Trimming left V 4 bases short and J 8 bases short, with 17 bases between. Germline V CDR1 and CDR2: LGHDT, YNNKEL (reference sequence). The CDR3 runs to 15 residues. Full variable domain (missing parts from reference TRBV3-1 and TRBJ1-4): DTAVSQTPKYLVTQMGNDKSIKCEQNLGHDTMYWYKQDSKKFLKIMFSYNNKELIINETVPNRFSPKSPDKAHLNLHINSLELGDSAVYFCASSLGQTSGEKLFFGSGTQLSVL.

This clonotype has a count of ten or more. The chain combines TRBV6-5 with TRBJ1-4; perhaps TRBD1 as D (5 bases). Germline-derived CDR1 and CDR2 are MNHEY and SVGAGI. Trimming removed 2 bases from V and 0 bases from J, with 13 bases in between. The CDR3 spans 17 residues. In DNA, the CDR3 is TGTGCCAGCAGTTACCAACCATCGGGGGCAACTAATGAAAAACTGTTTTTT. It specifies CASSYQPSGATNEKLFF.

This clonotype was seen at least ten times. This chain uses TRBV20-1 with TRBJ1-2, with D unresolved. V was cut by 0 bases and J by 5 bases, with 13 bases left in between. Germline V CDR1 and CDR2: DFQATT, SNEGSKA (reference sequence). The CDR3 spans 14 residues. The CDR3 DNA reads as TGCAGTGCTAGAGATAGCCCGGGCCTATATGGCTACACCTTC. Its protein is CSARDSPGLYGYTF.

This clonotype was detected ten times or more. The chain links TRBV29-1 to TRBJ1-1, with D tentatively TRBD1 (5 bases). The CDR3 has 13 residues. V lost 7 bases and J lost 2, with 14 bases in between. Germline V gene data show CDR1 as SQVTM and CDR2 as ANQGSEA. This CDR3 is CSAAAGGNTEAFF. The CDR3 DNA follows: TGCAGCGCCGCTGCTGGGGGAAACACTGAAGCTTTCTTT.

The sample holds many counts of this clonotype. This chain joins TRBV7-3 and TRBJ2-2; D remains ambiguous. Germline CDR1 and CDR2: SGHTA and FQGTGA. The length of the CDR3 is 13 residues. Trimming shortened V by 3 bases and J by 2 bases, and 4 bases separated the two germline ends. CDR3 sequence (DNA): TGTGCCAGCAGCTTCCCCAACACCGGGGAGCTGTTTTTT. Translation: CASSFPNTGELFF. Full variable domain (outside the CDR3, taken from reference TRBV7-3 and TRBJ2-2): GAGVSQTPSNKVTEKGKYVELRCDPISGHTALYWYRQSLGQGPEFLIYFQGTGAADDSGLPNDRFFAVRPEGSVSTLKIQRTERGDSAVYLCASSFPNTGELFFGEGSRLTVL.

The CDR3 here is CAISLRTSTDTQYF. CDR3 coding DNA: TGTGCCATCAGCCTTCGGACTAGCACAGATACGCAGTATTTT. The chain uses TRBV10-3 and TRBJ2-3, with TRBD2 as a possible D gene (5 bases). The CDR3 length is 14 residues. Trimming took off 6 bases at V and 0 bases at J, with 10 bases between the two ends. Germline V lookup: CDR1 ENHRY, CDR2 SYGVKD.

This clonotype was counted between two and nine times. This chain uses TRBV9 with TRBJ2-1, with TRBD1 matching over 8 bases. The CDR3 length is 15 residues. V lost 3 bases and J lost 4; bases outside the gene matches: 6. Germline V gene sequence: CDR1 SGDLS, CDR2 YYNGEE. The CDR3 is CASSAWTGNYNEQFF. For the CDR3, the DNA is TGTGCCAGCAGCGCATGGACAGGGAATTACAATGAGCAGTTCTTC.

The V call is TRBV7-6, the J call TRBJ1-5; D gene unclear. Trimming took off 5 bases at V and 0 bases at J, with 11 bases between the two ends. Per germline, CDR1 SGHVS and CDR2 FNYEAQ. The CDR3 runs to 15 residues. In nucleotides, the CDR3 is TGTGCCAGCAGCCCCGAGAGGAATAGCAATCAGCCCCAGCATTTT. Protein product: CASSPERNSNQPQHF. The full variable domain, rest sourced from reference TRBV7-6 and TRBJ1-5, is GAGVSQSPRYKVTKRGQDVALRCDPISGHVSLYWYRQALGQGPEFLTYFNYEAQQDKSGLPNDRFSAERPEGSISTLTIQRTEQRDSAMYRCASSPERNSNQPQHFGDGTRLSIL.

A few counts support this clonotype. The chain carries TRBV20-1 and TRBJ2-2; no definite D call. Germline CDR1 reads DFQATT; CDR2 reads SNEGSKA (reference sequence). The germline V and J ends were trimmed by 4 bases and 5 bases, with 11 bases remaining between them. This CDR3 region has 13 residues. This CDR3 reads CSAIILLTGELFF. The CDR3 DNA is TGCAGTGCTATAATCTTACTGACCGGGGAGCTGTTTTTT.